The T cell receptor (beta chain) under discussion was sequenced for a study of T and B cells in COVID-19 patients. For the study at large: COVID-19 patients gave peripheral blood either during active infection or after recovery.

TRB rearrangements were amplified by multiplex PCR with BIOMED2 TRB-A/B primers. TCRdb ran MiXCR on the multiplex PCR reads and lists one entry per CDR3 protein. Seen here are roughly 13,000 distinct CDR3 sequences, around 25% observed once, and the top ten hold about 4.1%. There are many counts of this clonotype. Antigen: not known. Each TRB amplification used about 230-550 ng of genomic DNA from blood. Study conclusions and caveats: Patients with COVID-19 reportedly showed strongly skewed T cell receptor beta variable and joining gene usage. Few blood samples existed from mildly ill patients during symptoms or early in severe cases.

Per germline, CDR1 MNHEY and CDR2 SVGAGI. The CDR3 is 15 amino acids. J lost 7 bases, V lost 6 bases, and 9 bases had no gene match. Specimen: blood. The receptor was derived from a human donor who had recovered from COVID-19. The chain recombines TRBV6-5 with TRBJ1-6; 7 bases match TRBD1. The CDR3 region has the DNA TGTGCCAGCAGCCAGGACAGGACAGCAAATTCACCCCTCCACTTT. Translated, it gives CASSQDRTANSPLHF.